This T cell receptor (beta chain) originates from a study of blood T cells in healthy people across ages. A second PCR of 7 to 11 cycles used a sample-barcoded 5' primer and a J-beta primer mix. A template-switch adaptor with 12 random nucleotides tagged each cDNA molecule. TCRdb analysed the 5' RACE reads with MiXCR anew, one entry per CDR3 protein. This table has approximately 1.5 million distinct CDR3 sequences, around 35% appearing once. The V gene's germline CDR1 is MNHEY and CDR2 SMNVEV (reference sequence). The CDR3 extends over 15 amino acids. Trimming left V 5 bases short and J 2 bases short, with 16 bases between.

Sequenced material: blood. This TCR was recovered from a woman in her twenties or thirties in good health. The V and J genes are TRBV27 and TRBJ2-7, with D possibly TRBD2 on 5 matching bases. The CDR3 here is CASSPLGLRAYEQYF. The CDR3, as DNA: TGTGCCAGCAGTCCTCTCGGTCTGAGGGCCTACGAGCAGTACTTC.